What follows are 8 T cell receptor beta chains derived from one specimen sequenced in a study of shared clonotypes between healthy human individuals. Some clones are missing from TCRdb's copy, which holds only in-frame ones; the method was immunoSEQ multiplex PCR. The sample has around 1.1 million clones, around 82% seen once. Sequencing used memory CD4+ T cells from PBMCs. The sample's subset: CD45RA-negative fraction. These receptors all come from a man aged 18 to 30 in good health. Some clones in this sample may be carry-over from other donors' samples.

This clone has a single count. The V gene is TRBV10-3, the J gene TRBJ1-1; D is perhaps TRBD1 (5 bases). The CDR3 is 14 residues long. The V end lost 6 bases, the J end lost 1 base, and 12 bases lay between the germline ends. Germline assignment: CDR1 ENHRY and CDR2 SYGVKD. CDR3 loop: CAIRGRGENTEAFF. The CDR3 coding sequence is TGTGCCATCAGGGGGCGGGGAGAGAACACTGAAGCTTTCTTT.

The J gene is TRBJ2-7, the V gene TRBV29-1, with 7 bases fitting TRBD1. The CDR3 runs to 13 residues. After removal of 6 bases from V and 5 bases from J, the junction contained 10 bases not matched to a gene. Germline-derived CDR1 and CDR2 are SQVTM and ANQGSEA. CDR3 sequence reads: CSVSRDRGNEQYF. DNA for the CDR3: TGCAGCGTATCCCGGGACAGAGGGAACGAGCAGTACTTC.

This CDR3 is CATSRDYPGGSGRGNQPQHF. CDR3 DNA: TGTGCCACCAGCAGAGACTATCCAGGGGGCTCCGGCAGGGGCAATCAGCCCCAGCATTTT. This chain uses TRBV15 with TRBJ1-5, with TRBD1 matching 8 bases. Germline V gene data show CDR1 as LNHNV and CDR2 as YYDKDF (reference sequence). The CDR3 extends over 20 amino acids. The trim removed 0 bases at V and 2 bases at J, leaving 15 bases unmatched. Variable domain in full (rest from reference TRBV15 and TRBJ1-5): DAMVIQNPRYQVTQFGKPVTLSCSQTLNHNVMYWYQQKSSQAPKLLFHYYDKDFNNEADTPDNFQSRRPNTSFCFLDIRSPGLGDTAMYLCATSRDYPGGSGRGNQPQHFGDGTRLSIL.

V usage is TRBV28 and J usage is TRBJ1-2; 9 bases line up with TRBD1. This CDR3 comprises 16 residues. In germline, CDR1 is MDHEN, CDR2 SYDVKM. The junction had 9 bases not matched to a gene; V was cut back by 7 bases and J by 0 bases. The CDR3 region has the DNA TGTGCCAGCACCCCCGGGGGGACAGGGTCTAACTATGGCTACACCTTC. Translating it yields CASTPGGTGSNYGYTF.

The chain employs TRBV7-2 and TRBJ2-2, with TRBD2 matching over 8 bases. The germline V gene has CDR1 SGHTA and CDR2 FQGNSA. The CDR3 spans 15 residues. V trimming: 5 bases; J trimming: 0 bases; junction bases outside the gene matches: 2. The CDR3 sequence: CASSPTSANTGELFF. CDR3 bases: TGTGCCAGCAGCCCGACTAGCGCGAACACCGGGGAGCTGTTTTTT.

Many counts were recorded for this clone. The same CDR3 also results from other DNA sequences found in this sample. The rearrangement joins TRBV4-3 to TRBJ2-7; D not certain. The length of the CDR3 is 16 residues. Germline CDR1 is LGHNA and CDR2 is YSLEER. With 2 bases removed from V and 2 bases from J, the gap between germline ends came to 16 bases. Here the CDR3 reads CASSQSFLEVPYEQYF. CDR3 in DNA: TGCGCCAGCAGCCAATCTTTTCTTGAGGTTCCCTACGAGCAGTACTTC.

The CDR3 coding sequence is TGCGCCAGCAGACGGACTAGCGGGCCCACAGATACGCAGTATTTT. Residues: CASRRTSGPTDTQYF. The V gene is TRBV5-1, the J gene TRBJ2-3; 11 positions agree with TRBD2. Germline V gene sequence: CDR1 SGHRS, CDR2 YFSETQ. J gave up 2 bases and V 5 bases, and 4 bases lay outside the gene matches. The CDR3 has 15 residues.

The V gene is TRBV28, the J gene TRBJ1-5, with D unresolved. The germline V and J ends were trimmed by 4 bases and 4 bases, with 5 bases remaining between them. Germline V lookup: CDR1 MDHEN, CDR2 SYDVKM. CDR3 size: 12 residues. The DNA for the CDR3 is TGTGCCAGCAGTTGGGAGAATCAGCCCCAGCATTTT. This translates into CASSWENQPQHF.